The TCR beta chain under discussion was sequenced for a study of identical twins. Overall study results and limits: It was cross-sectional statistical analysis, not following the same donors, that the conclusions relied on.

The junction had 7 bases not matched to a gene; V was cut back by 3 bases and J by 9 bases. The CDR3 is made up of 14 amino acids. CDR1 and CDR2 from the germline V gene are LNHDA and SQIVND (reference sequence). TCRdb re-analysed the 5' RACE reads in MiXCR, keeping a single row per CDR3 protein. The table records hundreds of thousands of distinct CDR3 sequences, roughly 7% of them present only once. Comments on this clonotype: Its antigen is not known.

These records were also assigned to another study, of yellow fever vaccine responses in identical twins.

The source of this sequence is a woman aged 18-29 years in good health. The chain carries TRBV19 and TRBJ2-1, with 8 positions matching TRBD1. The sequenced material came from memory (CD45RO+) T cells sorted from blood. Here the CDR3 reads CASSISPGGSEQFF. CDR3 nucleotide sequence: TGTGCCAGTAGTATTTCTCCAGGGGGCAGTGAGCAGTTCTTC.